This record covers a single T cell receptor beta chain. TCRdb re-called the 5' RACE reads with MiXCR, one entry per CDR3 protein. The repertoire consists of some 83,000 distinct CDR3 sequences, with 10% occurring once and the leading ten covering 6.5% to 9%. This record belongs to a study of early T cells in non-severe SARS-CoV-2 infection. V gave up 1 base and J gave up 3 bases, with 7 bases separating them. This CDR3 has 13 amino acids. Germline assignment: CDR1 DFQATT and CDR2 SNEGSKA (reference sequence). The sequence derives from an adult who was a healthcare worker with PCR-confirmed SARS-CoV-2 infection or an uninfected control (not recorded which). The chain carries TRBV20-1 and TRBJ1-5; D gene ambiguous. The sequencing used whole blood, collected at baseline. The CDR3 region has the DNA TGCAGTGCTAGAGGAGGACTCAATCAGCCCCAGCATTTT. Its protein is CSARGGLNQPQHF.